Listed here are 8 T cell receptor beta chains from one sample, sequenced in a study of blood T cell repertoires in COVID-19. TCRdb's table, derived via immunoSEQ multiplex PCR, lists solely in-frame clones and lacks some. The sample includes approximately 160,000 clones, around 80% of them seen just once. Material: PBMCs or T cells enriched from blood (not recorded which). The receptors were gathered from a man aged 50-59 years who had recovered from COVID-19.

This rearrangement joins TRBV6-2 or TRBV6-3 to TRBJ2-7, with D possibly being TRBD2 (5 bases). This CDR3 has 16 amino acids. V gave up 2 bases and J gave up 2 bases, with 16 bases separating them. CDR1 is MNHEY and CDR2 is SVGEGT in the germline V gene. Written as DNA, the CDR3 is TGTGCCAGCAGTTACATGGGAGACCCGGGGACCTACGAGCAGTACTTC. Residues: CASSYMGDPGTYEQYF.

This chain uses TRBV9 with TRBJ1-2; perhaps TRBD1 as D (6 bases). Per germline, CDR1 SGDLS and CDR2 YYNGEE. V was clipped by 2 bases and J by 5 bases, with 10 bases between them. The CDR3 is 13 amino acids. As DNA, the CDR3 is TGTGCCAGCAGCGTCCCAGGGGATTATGGCTACACCTTC. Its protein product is CASSVPGDYGYTF. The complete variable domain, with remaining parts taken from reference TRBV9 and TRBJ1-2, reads DSGVTQTPKHLITATGQRVTLRCSPRSGDLSVYWYQQSLDQGLQFLIQYYNGEERAKGNILERFSAQQFPDLHSELNLSSLELGDSALYFCASSVPGDYGYTFGSGTRLTVV.

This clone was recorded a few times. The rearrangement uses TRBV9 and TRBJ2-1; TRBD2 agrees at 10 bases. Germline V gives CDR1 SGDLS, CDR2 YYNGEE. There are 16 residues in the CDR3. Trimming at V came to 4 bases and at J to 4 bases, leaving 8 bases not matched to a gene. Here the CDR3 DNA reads TGTGCCAGCAGCAACCCGCTAGCGGGGGATTACAATGAGCAGTTCTTC. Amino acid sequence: CASSNPLAGDYNEQFF. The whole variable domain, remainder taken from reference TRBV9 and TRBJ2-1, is DSGVTQTPKHLITATGQRVTLRCSPRSGDLSVYWYQQSLDQGLQFLIQYYNGEERAKGNILERFSAQQFPDLHSELNLSSLELGDSALYFCASSNPLAGDYNEQFFGPGTRLTVL.

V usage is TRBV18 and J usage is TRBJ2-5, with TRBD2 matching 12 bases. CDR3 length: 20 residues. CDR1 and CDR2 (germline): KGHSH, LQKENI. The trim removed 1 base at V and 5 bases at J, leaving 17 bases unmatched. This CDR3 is CASSPRTLAGGHSSSETQYF. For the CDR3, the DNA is TGTGCCAGCTCACCACGAACGCTAGCGGGGGGGCATAGCTCATCGGAGACCCAGTACTTC.

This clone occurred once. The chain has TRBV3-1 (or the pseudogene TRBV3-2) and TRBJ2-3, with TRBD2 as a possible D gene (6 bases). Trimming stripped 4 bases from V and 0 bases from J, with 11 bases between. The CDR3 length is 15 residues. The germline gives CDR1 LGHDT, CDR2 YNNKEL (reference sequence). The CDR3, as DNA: TGTGCCAGCAGCCCCAGGGACTCTAGCACAGATACGCAGTATTTT. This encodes CASSPRDSSTDTQYF.

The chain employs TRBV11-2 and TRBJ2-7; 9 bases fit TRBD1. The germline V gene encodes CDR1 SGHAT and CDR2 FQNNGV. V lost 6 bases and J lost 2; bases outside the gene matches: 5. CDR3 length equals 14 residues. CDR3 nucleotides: TGTGCCAGCAGTTCCGGGACAGGGACCTACGAGCAGTACTTC. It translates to CASSSGTGTYEQYF.

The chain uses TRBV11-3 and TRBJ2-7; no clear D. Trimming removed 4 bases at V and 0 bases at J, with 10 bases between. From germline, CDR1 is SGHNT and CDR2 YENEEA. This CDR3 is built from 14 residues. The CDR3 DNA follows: TGTGCCAGCAGCTCCGACATTCTCTCCTACGAGCAGTACTTC. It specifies CASSSDILSYEQYF.

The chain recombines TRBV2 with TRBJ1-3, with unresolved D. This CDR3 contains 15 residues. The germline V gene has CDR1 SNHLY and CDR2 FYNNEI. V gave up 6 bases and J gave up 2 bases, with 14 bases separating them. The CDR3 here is CASREQRTTGNTIYF. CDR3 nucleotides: TGTGCCAGCAGAGAACAGAGGACTACTGGAAACACCATATATTTT.